One sample yielded the 3 T cell receptor beta chains listed below, sequenced in a study of T cells in Graves' hyperthyroidism and ophthalmopathy. Researchers took RNA transcripts and amplified the TCR beta CDR3 regions from them. The primer set for the first-round RT-PCR of the TCR CDR3 was HTBI. In TCRdb, the multiplex PCR reads were re-called with MiXCR into one record per CDR3 protein. The repertoire holds about 52,000 distinct CDR3 sequences, with approximately 52% as singletons. Specimen: blood. Receptors originate from a woman in her 50s with Graves' ophthalmopathy.

This clonotype has ten or more counts. The genes are TRBV7-2 and TRBJ2-5; D is unclear. CDR3 length equals 11 residues. CDR1 and CDR2 (germline): SGHTA, FQGNSA. V dropped 10 bases and J dropped 5 bases, with 11 bases sitting between them. The CDR3 spells CATGDRETQYF. The CDR3 coding sequence is TGTGCCACAGGTGACCGGGAGACCCAGTACTTC.

In its sample, this clonotype was seen many times. The chain links TRBV15 to TRBJ2-1, with D possibly being TRBD2 (6 bases). This CDR3 region has 17 residues. Trimming removed 3 bases from V and 8 bases from J, with 23 bases in between. Per the germline V gene, CDR1 is LNHNV and CDR2 is YYDKDF (reference sequence). The CDR3 nucleotides are TGTGCCACCAGCAGCCCTGAGGGTTTCGGGAGAGGAGATGAGCAGTTCTTC. This gives the protein CATSSPEGFGRGDEQFF. The full variable domain, in which reference TRBV15 and TRBJ2-1 provide the parts outside the CDR3, is DAMVIQNPRYQVTQFGKPVTLSCSQTLNHNVMYWYQQKSSQAPKLLFHYYDKDFNNEADTPDNFQSRRPNTSFCFLDIRSPGLGDTAMYLCATSSPEGFGRGDEQFFGPGTRLTVL.

As for this clonotype: No conserved phenylalanine or tryptophan is present at the end of the CDR3, so a read error is the likely explanation. Because the CDR3's place on the DNA is in doubt, the DNA is left out and the CDR3 is given as listed by TCRdb. V usage is TRBV20-1 and J usage is TRBJ2-5; the D call of TRBD1 is as the table states it, not checked on the DNA. The CDR3 adds up to 15 amino acids, both ends counted. Germline values: CDR1 DFQATT, CDR2 SNEGSKA (reference sequence). This chain's CDR3 is CSARDRPGTGSDFGS.